This is a list of T cell receptor beta chains from one sample in a study of follicular helper T cells after annual influenza vaccination. Generated by immunoSEQ multiplex PCR, the TCRdb table keeps only in-frame clones and is missing some. The sample lists about 11,000 clones, over 75% seen once, with approximately 0.88% in the top ten. The material sequenced was CXCR5- memory CD4+ T cells sorted from blood, taken 6 weeks after influenza vaccination. The source is an adult who received the influenza vaccine. Each CDR3 is given with its conserved first and last residue. D genes are given only for firm matches. The size entry is marked missing in some rows and otherwise reads once, few, many or a size class.

J gene	D gene	V gene	clone size	CDR3 length	CDR3 DNA	CDR3 protein
TRBJ1-6	-	TRBV9	-	13	TGTGCCAGCAGCGTAGGCGGCGGACCACCCCTCCACTTT	CASSVGGGPPLHF
TRBJ2-5	TRBD2	TRBV18	-	21	TGTGCCAGCTCACCGGGACGGAGGTCGACTAGCGGGGGGAGCAGCCAAGAGACCCAGTACTTC	CASSPGRRSTSGGSSQETQYF
TRBJ1-3	-	TRBV7-2	-	15	TGTGCCAGCAGACCCCCAGGGGCCATTGGAAACACCATATATTTT	CASRPPGAIGNTIYF
TRBJ2-3	-	TRBV5-1	-	16	TGCGCCAGCCAAAACGGCGCGGGGTTGGGGAGAGATACGCAGTATTTT	CASQNGAGLGRDTQYF
TRBJ1-1	TRBD1	TRBV6-6	once	13	TGTGCCAGCAGGAACAGGGGGAACACTGAAGCTTTCTTT	CASRNRGNTEAFF
TRBJ1-2	-	TRBV5-4	few	13	TGTGCCAGCAGCTTGGTACGGAACTATGGCTACACCTTC	CASSLVRNYGYTF
TRBJ2-2	TRBD2	TRBV5-6	-	17	TGTGCCAGCGCCTGGGGGGGGGAAGCGATGAACACCGGGGAGCTGTTTTTT	CASAWGGEAMNTGELFF
TRBJ2-4	TRBD1	TRBV18	-	17	TGTGCCAGCTCACCGTTTGACAGGGCCCCGGCCAAAAACATTCAGTACTTC	CASSPFDRAPAKNIQYF
TRBJ1-3	TRBD1	TRBV6-5	-	15	TGTGCCAGCAGTCACAGGGGCCCCTCTGGAAACACCATATATTTT	CASSHRGPSGNTIYF
TRBJ2-2	TRBD1	TRBV19	-	18	TGTGCCAGTAGTATGGGCCGTACCGGGACAGGGGCGACCGGGGAGCTGTTTTTT	CASSMGRTGTGATGELFF
TRBJ2-2	-	TRBV18	-	15	TGTGCCAGCTCACCACCGGGCTCGGCCACCGGGGAGCTGTTTTTT	CASSPPGSATGELFF
TRBJ2-2	TRBD2	TRBV10-3	-	16	TGTGCCATCAGTGAGAGTAGCGGGGGCGGCACCGGGGAGCTGTTTTTT	CAISESSGGGTGELFF
TRBJ1-2	-	TRBV19	few	11	TGTGCCAGTAATCTGGGCTATGGCTACACCTTC	CASNLGYGYTF
TRBJ1-5	-	TRBV2	once	15	TGTGCCAGCAGTGCGGTGGTGGGGTTCTCTCAGCCCCAGCATTTT	CASSAVVGFSQPQHF
TRBJ2-3	-	TRBV9	-	15	TGTGCCAGCACCCGTAGCCCAGCGACGACAGATACGCAGTATTTT	CASTRSPATTDTQYF
TRBJ2-3	TRBD2	TRBV7-9	-	15	TGTGCCAGCAGCTTCGGCGGGGGGGCGACAGATACGCAGTATTTT	CASSFGGGATDTQYF
TRBJ2-1	-	TRBV6-1	-	11	TGTGCCAGTTCCCCTTACAATGAGCAGTTCTTC	CASSPYNEQFF
TRBJ2-1	TRBD2	TRBV19	once	15	TGTGCCAGTATGTCCAGCGGGGGCGTCTACAATGAGCAGTTCTTC	CASMSSGGVYNEQFF
TRBJ2-7	-	TRBV11-3	few	12	TGTGCCAGCAGCTTAGAGGGGACCAAGTTTCGGTTC	CASSLEGTKFRF
TRBJ2-4	-	TRBV18	-	15	TGTGCCAGCTCACCCAGGGGCCTCGGCAAAAACATTCAGTACTTC	CASSPRGLGKNIQYF
TRBJ1-1	-	TRBV28	-	17	TGTGCCAGCAGTTTGGGGAGGATCGGGGCCTTGAACACTGAAGCTTTCTTT	CASSLGRIGALNTEAFF
TRBJ1-2	TRBD1	TRBV18	-	14	TGTGCCAGCTCACCACTTCAGGGGGACTATGGCTACACCTTC	CASSPLQGDYGYTF
TRBJ1-2	-	TRBV27	-	14	TGTGCCAGCAGTTTATCGTCCTATTCCTATGGCTACACCTTC	CASSLSSYSYGYTF
TRBJ1-2	-	TRBV9	few	14	TGTGCCAGCTCCAAGGGAGCGGGTCCGGGGGGCTACACCTTC	CASSKGAGPGGYTF
TRBJ1-5	-	TRBV18	few	15	TGTGCCAGCTCACCAATTGGTAGTTGGTCGCAGCCCCAGCATTTT	CASSPIGSWSQPQHF